This passage covers 15 T cell receptor beta chains from one sample sequenced in a study of control samples from healthy donors and cancer patients. The repertoire was sequenced with immunoSEQ multiplex PCR; TCRdb's copy has only in-frame clones and lacks some. The table shows about 35,000 clones, with approximately 86% occurring only once. Sequencing used PBMCs. The source of these receptors is a woman between 40 and 55 years old with lung cancer.

The chain recombines TRBV7-6 with TRBJ2-1, with D unresolved. CDR1 and CDR2 from the germline V gene are SGHVS and FNYEAQ. The CDR3 is 13 residues long. V was cut by 1 base and J by 5 bases, with 6 bases left in between. CDR3 bases: TGTGCCAGCAGCTTAGGGGTAAACAATGAGCAGTTCTTC. It is translated as CASSLGVNNEQFF.

This chain uses TRBV6-4 with TRBJ2-3, with TRBD2 matching over 7 bases. V lost 2 bases, J lost 3 bases, and 2 bases stayed unmatched. Germline-derived CDR1 and CDR2 are MRHNA and SNTAGT. The CDR3 runs 14 residues. The DNA of the CDR3 is TGTGCCAGCAGTGACGGGGGGGAGACAGATACGCAGTATTTT. Protein product: CASSDGGETDTQYF.

The rearrangement joins TRBV20-1 to TRBJ2-5, with TRBD2 matching over 7 bases. The V gene end was trimmed by 3 bases and the J gene end by 5 bases; junction bases not matched to a gene: 9. Germline V gene sequence: CDR1 DFQATT, CDR2 SNEGSKA (reference sequence). There are 14 residues in the CDR3. CDR3 region: CSASKPGREETQYF. CDR3 in DNA: TGCAGTGCTAGTAAGCCAGGGCGGGAGGAGACCCAGTACTTC.

The chain couples TRBV11-2 to TRBJ2-1; weak D call: TRBD2 (6 bases). CDR1 SGHAT and CDR2 FQNNGV come from the germline V gene. This CDR3 region has 11 residues. V was cut by 1 base and J by 12 bases, with 7 bases left in between. For the CDR3, the DNA is TGTGCCAGCAGCTTAGGCGGGGTGCAGTTCTTC. Amino acids: CASSLGGVQFF.

The chain has TRBV3-1 (or the pseudogene TRBV3-2) and TRBJ2-1; a weak D match, TRBD2 (6 bases). This CDR3 has 16 amino acids. V was clipped by 0 bases and J by 4 bases, with 13 bases between them. Germline CDR1 is LGHDT and CDR2 is YNNKEL (reference sequence). CDR3 nucleotides: TGTGCCAGCAGCCAAGATCTGGGGGGTTTGTACAATGAGCAGTTCTTC. The encoded protein is CASSQDLGGLYNEQFF.

The count of this clone is one. The chain uses TRBV12-5 and TRBJ1-2; a weak D match, TRBD1 (5 bases). The CDR3 contains 13 residues. The germline V gene encodes CDR1 LGHNT and CDR2 FRNRAP. V was pared by 4 bases and J by 7 bases, with 13 bases between. The CDR3 protein is CASGSSAGGGYTF. Written as DNA, the CDR3 is TGTGCTAGTGGTTCATCCGCCGGGGGTGGCTACACCTTC.

The chain carries TRBV2 and TRBJ1-6; TRBD1 matches at 9 bases. The CDR3 totals 14 residues. CDR1 SNHLY and CDR2 FYNNEI come from the germline V gene. The ends lost 7 bases at V and 6 bases at J; junction bases unmatched: 4. DNA for the CDR3: TGTGCCAGCATGAGGGACAGGGCTAATTCACCCCTCCACTTT. Translated, it gives CASMRDRANSPLHF.

This chain uses TRBV5-1 with TRBJ2-1; TRBD1 matches 8 bases. Germline V lookup: CDR1 SGHRS, CDR2 YFSETQ. This CDR3 has 14 residues. Trimming cost V 7 bases and J 6 bases; bases outside gene matches: 9. CDR3 sequence reads: CASDDRGQGNEQFF. The CDR3 DNA reads TGCGCCAGCGACGACAGGGGCCAGGGCAATGAGCAGTTCTTC.

The rearrangement links TRBV4-3 to TRBJ1-2, with D uncertain. The CDR3 spans 14 residues. From germline, CDR1 is LGHNA and CDR2 YSLEER. The ends were cut back, 4 bases at V and 2 bases at J, with 11 bases in the middle. CDR3 region: CASSPPGSNYGYTF. The CDR3 nucleotides are TGCGCCAGCAGCCCCCCGGGATCAAACTATGGCTACACCTTC.

For the CDR3, the DNA is TGTGCCAGCAGTGCGTCGGGGGCGACTAGCACAGATACGCAGTATTTT. This translates into CASSASGATSTDTQYF. The V call is TRBV27, the J call TRBJ2-3; D tentatively reads TRBD1 or TRBD2 (6 bases each). V lost 5 bases to trimming and J lost 0 bases, with 15 bases between them. Germline V lookup: CDR1 MNHEY, CDR2 SMNVEV (reference sequence). The CDR3 covers 16 residues.

The chain uses TRBV7-9 and TRBJ1-1; D gene ambiguous. The CDR3 has 14 amino acids. The germline V and J ends were trimmed by 6 bases and 2 bases, with 13 bases remaining between them. Germline lookup yields CDR1 SEHNR and CDR2 FQNEAQ (reference sequence). The CDR3 region has the DNA TGTGCCAGCAGACCTCCTGACACTAACACTGAAGCTTTCTTT. Protein sequence: CASRPPDTNTEAFF.

The chain links TRBV6-2 or TRBV6-3 to TRBJ2-5; D is unresolved. CDR3 size: 14 residues. Germline V gene sequence: CDR1 MNHEY, CDR2 SVGEGT. V lost 1 base to trimming and J lost 3 bases, with 9 bases between them. The CDR3 spells CASSYLIKEETQYF. CDR3 DNA sequence: TGTGCCAGCAGTTACTTAATCAAGGAAGAGACCCAGTACTTC.

The chain joins TRBV4-2 to TRBJ2-7, with a tentative D call TRBD2 (5 bases). V was shortened by 1 base and J by 5 bases, with 15 bases between the two germline ends. Germline V CDR1 and CDR2: LGHNA, YNFKEQ. The length of the CDR3 is 15 residues. The CDR3 sequence is CASSQVEGRLDEQYF. DNA for the CDR3: TGTGCCAGCAGCCAAGTAGAGGGTCGCCTTGACGAGCAGTACTTC.

The rearrangement links TRBV18 to TRBJ1-5; 7 nucleotides line up with TRBD1. Germline V gives CDR1 KGHSH, CDR2 LQKENI. The CDR3 totals 16 residues. J gave up 2 bases and V 4 bases, and 8 bases lay outside the gene matches. The CDR3: CASSQQGSHGNQPQHF. CDR3 nucleotide sequence: TGTGCCAGCTCACAACAGGGGTCTCATGGCAATCAGCCCCAGCATTTT. Full variable domain (missing parts from reference TRBV18 and TRBJ1-5): NAGVMQNPRHLVRRRGQEARLRCSPMKGHSHVYWYRQLPEEGLKFMVYLQKENIIDESGMPKERFSAEFPKEGPSILRIQQVVRGDSAAYFCASSQQGSHGNQPQHFGDGTRLSIL.

A remark on this clone: The junction shows a germline mismatch at one end, possibly a read error. The V call is TRBV29-1, the J call TRBJ1-1; D is undetermined. The CDR3 runs to 11 residues. In germline, CDR1 is SQVTM, CDR2 ANQGSEA. The CDR3: CSVVSGTEAFF. CDR3 nucleotide sequence: TGCAGCGTTGTAAGTGGAACTGAGGCTTTCTTT.